This entry describes one T cell receptor (beta chain). Germline lookup yields CDR1 MNHEY and CDR2 SVGAGI. After removal of 0 bases from V and 4 bases from J, the junction contained 4 bases not matched to a gene. The CDR3 is made up of 16 amino acids. The data were taken from a study of blood T cell repertoires in COVID-19. Original handling: Nucleated cell counts were estimated from reference gene primer amplification. Using immunoSEQ multiplex PCR, the repertoire was profiled, and TCRdb retains in-frame clones only, with some absent. From that table come the V and J calls and clone size; the DNA was used to work out D and trimming. The profile shows 200,000 to 250,000 clones, around 84% of them singletons.

The chain uses TRBV6-5 and TRBJ2-3; 10 bases map to TRBD2. The sequence derives from a man aged 60 to 75 with acute or convalescent COVID-19. Sequences were obtained from peripheral blood. The chain's CDR3 is CASSYSERGGSDTQYF. The CDR3 DNA follows: TGTGCCAGCAGTTACTCGGAGCGGGGGGGCTCAGATACGCAGTATTTT.